This TCR beta chain was obtained from a study of cytomegalovirus exposure and HLA in healthy donors. Study observations and caveats: In a later analysis, TCR beta V- and J-gene trimming showed a link to a missense DCLRE1C variant. Rarity characterized most TCR sequences, yet some public TCRs appeared in many donors.

A multiplex PCR was run with 60 Vbeta primers and 13 Jbeta primers. TCRdb's copy holds only in-frame clones and misses some; the assay was immunoSEQ multiplex PCR. The repertoire holds under 95,000 clones, with more than 60% as singletons. Worth noting for this clone: Its target is not known.

Germline loops: CDR1 SQVTM, CDR2 ANQGSEA. The CDR3 totals 11 residues. V lost 5 bases to trimming and J lost 5 bases, with 9 bases between them. The TCR originated in a middle-aged man in good health and CMV-seronegative. The genes are TRBV29-1 and TRBJ1-2; a weak D match, TRBD1 (5 bases). The sequencing input was PBMCs. The CDR3 loop is CSVTQGYGYTF. The CDR3 coding sequence is TGCAGCGTTACCCAGGGTTATGGCTACACCTTC.